The 11 T cell receptor beta chains listed next were all sequenced from one sample in a study of cytomegalovirus exposure and HLA in healthy donors. With 60 Vbeta and 13 Jbeta primers, the PCR was carried out. The method was immunoSEQ multiplex PCR; TCRdb's version includes in-frame clones alone and lacks a portion of them. The sample holds over 150,000 clones, roughly 76% seen once. The sample taken for sequencing was PBMCs. These receptors originate from a male donor in good health and CMV-seronegative.

Written as DNA, the CDR3 is TGCGCCAGCAGCCGCGACACAGGACCCGATAGCACAGATACGCAGTATTTT. It is translated as CASSRDTGPDSTDTQYF. The chain joins TRBV4-1 to TRBJ2-3; a weak D match, TRBD1 (5 bases). Germline V gene data show CDR1 as MGHRA and CDR2 as YSYEKL. The V gene lost 4 bases and the J gene lost 0 bases, with 17 bases spanning the gap. This CDR3 has 17 residues.

The chain recombines TRBV30 with TRBJ1-1, with a weak D call TRBD1 (5 bases). The ends were cut back, 5 bases at V and 1 base at J, with 8 bases in the middle. Germline values: CDR1 GTSNPN, CDR2 SVGIG (reference sequence). The CDR3 sequence is 12 residues long. The CDR3 DNA reads TGTGCCTGGGGGCAGGGGAACACTGAAGCTTTCTTT. It specifies CAWGQGNTEAFF.

This chain connects TRBV18 to TRBJ1-1; D is undetermined. This CDR3 is 15 amino acids long. CDR1 is KGHSH and CDR2 is LQKENI in the germline V gene. Trimming pared 3 bases from V and 0 bases from J, leaving 11 bases between. CDR3 protein: CASSPSGYMNTEAFF. The CDR3 nucleotides read TGTGCCAGCTCACCTTCGGGGTACATGAACACTGAAGCTTTCTTT. The full variable domain, rest sourced from reference TRBV18 and TRBJ1-1, is NAGVMQNPRHLVRRRGQEARLRCSPMKGHSHVYWYRQLPEEGLKFMVYLQKENIIDESGMPKERFSAEFPKEGPSILRIQQVVRGDSAAYFCASSPSGYMNTEAFFGQGTRLTVV.

This CDR3 reads CASSYRRGGYGYTF. The CDR3 DNA is TGTGCCAGCAGTTACCGCAGGGGAGGGTATGGCTACACCTTC. V usage is TRBV6-5 and J usage is TRBJ1-2; possible D gene TRBD1, 6 bases. The germline gives CDR1 MNHEY, CDR2 SVGAGI. Trimming stripped 2 bases from V and 5 bases from J, with 12 bases between. CDR3 length equals 14 residues.

Notes on this clone: Relative to the germline gene, one junction end is altered; a read error may explain this. Other DNA sequences in the sample encode the same CDR3. This sequence joins TRBV27 and TRBJ1-1; unclear D gene. CDR1 is MNHEY, CDR2 SMNVEV, per germline (reference sequence). The CDR3 consists of 13 residues. CDR3 amino acids: CASSLRTLTEAFF. CDR3 DNA: TGTGCTAGCAGTCTACGCACCCTCACTGAAGCTTTCTTT.

The J gene is TRBJ2-6, the V gene TRBV11-2, with unresolved D. The CDR3 runs to 15 residues. From germline, CDR1 is SGHAT and CDR2 FQNNGV. Trimming pared 5 bases from V and 0 bases from J, leaving 8 bases between. The CDR3 nucleotides are TGTGCCAGCAGCCGACCGGGCTCTGGGGCCAACGTCCTGACTTTC. Translating gives CASSRPGSGANVLTF.

This clone was seen more than once but under ten times. The rearrangement uses TRBV5-4 and TRBJ1-2, with 7 bases aligning to TRBD1. The germline gives CDR1 SGHNT, CDR2 YYREEE (reference sequence). The CDR3 is 13 residues long. V dropped 2 bases and J dropped 3; count of bases not matched to a gene: 1. This CDR3 is CASSFQGDYGYTF. CDR3 DNA: TGTGCCAGCAGCTTTCAGGGGGACTATGGCTACACCTTC.

The V and J genes are TRBV5-1 and TRBJ2-1, with a tentative D call TRBD1 (6 bases). Germline CDR1 is SGHRS and CDR2 is YFSETQ. The CDR3 totals 15 residues. V lost 6 bases, J lost 0 bases, and 13 bases lay in between. The CDR3 reads CASTLQGSSYNEQFF. The CDR3 nucleotides are TGCGCCAGCACGCTACAGGGAAGCTCCTACAATGAGCAGTTCTTC. Filled out from reference TRBV5-1 and TRBJ2-1, the complete variable domain reads KAGVTQTPRYLIKTRGQQVTLSCSPISGHRSVSWYQQTPGQGLQFLFEYFSETQRNKGNFPGRFSGRQFSNSRSEMNVSTLELGDSALYLCASTLQGSSYNEQFFGPGTRLTVL.

The rearrangement links TRBV29-1 to TRBJ2-1; 7 positions match TRBD1. This CDR3 has 14 residues. J lost 5 bases, V lost 7 bases, and 11 bases had no gene match. Germline V gene data show CDR1 as SQVTM and CDR2 as ANQGSEA. CDR3: CSAYTGALNNEQFF. In DNA form, the CDR3 reads TGCAGCGCATACACAGGGGCCTTAAACAATGAGCAGTTCTTC.

The V call is TRBV6-5, the J call TRBJ1-1, with D unclear. The ends were cut back, 6 bases at V and 3 bases at J, with 14 bases in the middle. Germline CDR1 MNHEY, CDR2 SVGAGI. The CDR3 contains 14 residues. This chain's CDR3 is CASSPGLRDTEAFF. CDR3 in DNA: TGTGCCAGCAGCCCCGGACTCCGGGACACTGAAGCTTTCTTT.

This chain joins TRBV5-1 and TRBJ2-1; tentatively, D is TRBD2 (6 bases). CDR1 and CDR2 from the germline V gene are SGHRS and YFSETQ. The CDR3 length is 16 residues. V was trimmed by 4 bases and J by 1 base, leaving 15 bases between them. The CDR3, as DNA: TGCGCCAGCAGCCCGGAGTTGGGGGGATCCTACAATGAGCAGTTCTTC. Protein: CASSPELGGSYNEQFF. The full variable domain, in which reference TRBV5-1 and TRBJ2-1 provide the parts outside the CDR3, is KAGVTQTPRYLIKTRGQQVTLSCSPISGHRSVSWYQQTPGQGLQFLFEYFSETQRNKGNFPGRFSGRQFSNSRSEMNVSTLELGDSALYLCASSPELGGSYNEQFFGPGTRLTVL.